Following are 5 T cell receptor beta chains from one sample sequenced in a study of human T cells and chemical hapten exposure. MiXCR was run by TCRdb on the RACE reads, yielding one entry per CDR3 protein. The profile shows some 36,000 distinct CDR3 sequences, 7.5% to 8% of them singletons. Time point noted: pre-sensitization, week 0. Treatment noted: therapeutic diphenylcyclopropenone sensitization with weekly scalp DPC. The source material was whole blood, sampled in connection with sensitization to the hapten diphenylcyclopropenone (DPC). These receptors were obtained from a woman aged 45 to 65 with alopecia areata. Some clones in this sample may be carry-over from other donors' samples.

At least ten counts were recorded for this clonotype. The chain is built from TRBV7-2 and TRBJ2-7; no definite D call. Germline loops: CDR1 SGHTA, CDR2 FQGNSA. The CDR3 extends over 15 amino acids. The V gene lost 0 bases and the J gene lost 2 bases, with 11 bases spanning the gap. The CDR3 spells CASSLALSTTYEQYF. The DNA of the CDR3 is TGTGCCAGCAGCTTAGCGTTAAGCACCACCTACGAGCAGTACTTC.

This clonotype was recorded many times. The CDR3, as DNA: TGTGCCAGCAGCCGTGGACACCTTTTGGGCAATCAGCCCCAGCATTTT. Amino acids: CASSRGHLLGNQPQHF. V gene TRBV5-6 combines with J gene TRBJ1-5; possibly TRBD1 for D (5 bases). The V gene lost 4 bases and the J gene lost 2 bases, with 16 bases spanning the gap. Germline V lookup: CDR1 SGHDT, CDR2 YYEEEE. The CDR3 loop spans 16 amino acids.

The gene calls are TRBV30 and TRBJ1-3, with D hard to call. V lost 2 bases to trimming and J lost 9 bases, with 14 bases between them. CDR1 and CDR2 from the germline V gene are GTSNPN and SVGIG (reference sequence). There are 13 residues in the CDR3. Here the CDR3 reads CAWSSPAGGTIYF. In nucleotides, the CDR3 is TGTGCCTGGAGTTCCCCGGCGGGCGGCACCATATATTTT.

This clonotype occurred many times. The rearrangement links TRBV29-1 to TRBJ2-7, with unresolved D. The germline V gene encodes CDR1 SQVTM and CDR2 ANQGSEA. The CDR3 loop spans 13 amino acids. Trimming removed 3 bases at V and 5 bases at J, with 14 bases between. Here the CDR3 reads CSVEGQKGNEQYF. CDR3 coding DNA: TGCAGCGTTGAGGGCCAGAAGGGTAACGAGCAGTACTTC.

A few counts support this clonotype. The chain employs TRBV25-1 and TRBJ2-3; 8 nucleotides match TRBD2. Unmatched junction bases numbered 3, after V lost 3 bases and J lost 1 base. Germline lookup yields CDR1 MGHDK and CDR2 SYGVNS. This CDR3 is built from 15 residues. The CDR3 DNA is TGTGCCAGCAGTGAGGCCGGGAGGGGCACAGATACGCAGTATTTT. Residues: CASSEAGRGTDTQYF.